The rows below give T cell receptor beta chains drawn from one sample of a study of control samples from healthy donors and cancer patients. Using immunoSEQ multiplex PCR, the repertoire was profiled, and TCRdb retains in-frame clones only, with some absent. The repertoire holds fewer than 60,000 clones, with 65% to 90% as singletons. Sequencing input: PBMCs. These receptors were collected from a woman between 50 and 59 years old with lung cancer. The conserved cysteine and the conserved F or W are not part of the CDR3 here.

v_call: TRBV5-1
cdr3_length: 13
j_call: TRBJ2-1
cdr3_aa: ASSLDGPSYNEQF

v_call: TRBV14
cdr3_length: 13
j_call: TRBJ2-1
cdr3_aa: ASSLGQPIYNEQF

v_call: TRBV11-2
cdr3_length: 11
j_call: TRBJ1-5
cdr3_aa: ASSLNSNQPQH

v_call: TRBV27
cdr3_length: 16
j_call: TRBJ2-2
cdr3_aa: ASSLYVPRVFSTGELF

v_call: TRBV12-3/TRBV12-4
cdr3_length: 11
j_call: TRBJ1-3
cdr3_aa: ASMTGLGNTIY

v_call: TRBV19
cdr3_length: 14
j_call: TRBJ1-4
cdr3_aa: ASSISAGGADEKLF

v_call: TRBV6-2/TRBV6-3
cdr3_length: 12
j_call: TRBJ2-7
cdr3_aa: ASSQDSPSYEQY

v_call: TRBV5-1
cdr3_length: 12
j_call: TRBJ2-7
cdr3_aa: ASSLESSTYEQY

v_call: TRBV20-1
cdr3_length: 12
j_call: TRBJ1-4
cdr3_aa: SASIGATNEKLF

v_call: TRBV2
cdr3_length: 13
j_call: TRBJ1-5
cdr3_aa: ASRQSIRDNQPQH

v_call: TRBV27
cdr3_length: 10
j_call: TRBJ1-6
cdr3_aa: ASEGFGSPLH

v_call: TRBV29-1
cdr3_length: 9
j_call: TRBJ2-5
cdr3_aa: SVEPQETQY

v_call: TRBV7-8
cdr3_length: 12
j_call: TRBJ2-7
cdr3_aa: ASSLARDSYEQY

v_call: TRBV9
cdr3_length: 13
j_call: TRBJ2-3
cdr3_aa: ASSSGQSITDTQY

v_call: TRBV18
cdr3_length: 14
j_call: TRBJ1-3
cdr3_aa: ASSANIRESGNTIY